These 9 T cell receptor beta chains were sequenced from one sample in a study of identical twins. TCRdb re-derived calls from the 5' RACE reads in MiXCR, one entry per CDR3 protein. The sample lists 300,000 to 350,000 distinct CDR3 sequences, around 12% occurring once. The same sample was also studied in work on yellow fever vaccine responses in identical twins.

The sequencing input was CD8+ T cells sorted from blood. The receptors originated from a woman aged 18-35 years in good health.

This rearrangement joins TRBV29-1 to TRBJ2-5, with D tentatively TRBD1 or TRBD2 (6 bases each). The CDR3 is made up of 13 amino acids. Looked up from germline, CDR1 is SQVTM and CDR2 is ANQGSEA. V lost 3 bases and J lost 3, with 11 bases in between. CDR3 DNA: TGCAGCGTTGAGGGGGGCCTAAAAGAGACCCAGTACTTC. Translated: CSVEGGLKETQYF.

The V and J genes are TRBV27 and TRBJ2-3, with 7 bases matching TRBD2. J lost 0 bases, V lost 8 bases, and 2 bases had no gene match. Germline CDR1 is MNHEY and CDR2 is SMNVEV (reference sequence). CDR3 length: 13 amino acids. The CDR3 is CASGGVSTDTQYF. DNA for the CDR3: TGTGCCAGCGGGGGGGTGAGCACAGATACGCAGTATTTT.

The rearrangement joins TRBV12-1 to TRBJ1-1; the tabulated D call, TRBD1, remains unverified against the DNA. TRBV12-1 is tagged as a pseudogene. The CDR3 has 17 residues. The CDR3 loop is CASKRDSGSSPNTEAFF. The DNA for the CDR3 is TGTGCCAGCAAAAGGGACAGTGGGAGTTCTCCTAACACTGAAGCTTTCTTT.

This chain connects TRBV7-1 to TRBJ1-1; weak D call: TRBD1 (6 bases). TRBV7-1 is placed among ORFs of uncertain function. CDR3 length equals 22 residues. V lost 3 bases and J lost 1, with 33 bases in between. In DNA, the CDR3 is TGTGCCAGCAGCTCCAGACCCTGGTGGGGAACAGGGACCCTGTTGGGGAACACTGAAGCTTTCTTT. This sequence encodes CASSSRPWWGTGTLLGNTEAFF.

The chain recombines TRBV5-5 with TRBJ1-2, with D unclear. V dropped 0 bases and J dropped 4 bases, with 13 bases sitting between them. The CDR3 extends over 15 amino acids. Looked up from germline, CDR1 is SGHKS and CDR2 is YYEKEE (reference sequence). The CDR3 sequence is CASSLERGSLYGYTF. In DNA form, the CDR3 reads TGTGCCAGCAGCTTGGAGAGAGGCTCACTCTATGGCTACACCTTC.

The DNA of the CDR3 is TGCAGTGCTCCTGTGGCGAATGAGCAGTTCTTC. Encoded protein: CSAPVANEQFF. The rearrangement links TRBV20-1 to TRBJ2-1; D is unclear. V gave up 5 bases and J gave up 7 bases, with 9 bases separating them. The CDR3 covers 11 residues. Germline CDR1 and CDR2: DFQATT and SNEGSKA (reference sequence).

This clonotype was seen only a few times. The chain combines TRBV4-1 with TRBJ2-7; D may correspond to TRBD1 or TRBD2 (6 bases each). Between the trimmed V and J ends, which lost 4 bases and 1 base, there was a span of 20 bases. The CDR3 runs to 17 residues. CDR1 MGHRA and CDR2 YSYEKL come from the germline V gene. The CDR3 sequence: CASSPQGGQAGSYEQYF. DNA for the CDR3: TGCGCCAGCAGCCCACAAGGGGGTCAGGCGGGATCCTACGAGCAGTACTTC.

There are a few counts of this clonotype. The V gene is TRBV20-1, the J gene TRBJ2-1; D not certain. CDR3 length: 13 amino acids. The V end lost 6 bases, the J end lost 8 bases, and 17 bases lay between the germline ends. CDR1 is DFQATT, CDR2 SNEGSKA, per germline (reference sequence). The CDR3 region has the DNA TGCAGTGCCCGCCTAAGATCGCGCGATGAGCAGTTCTTC. Translated, it gives CSARLRSRDEQFF.

This clonotype turned up a few times. The V call is TRBV28, the J call TRBJ1-1; D is unresolved. Germline-derived CDR1 and CDR2 are MDHEN and SYDVKM. The CDR3 length is 16 residues. Deletions cut 6 bases from V and 0 bases from J, with 17 bases between. CDR3 sequence: CASSPAPQPLNTEAFF. In DNA form, the CDR3 reads TGTGCCAGCAGCCCGGCCCCGCAGCCTTTGAACACTGAAGCTTTCTTT.